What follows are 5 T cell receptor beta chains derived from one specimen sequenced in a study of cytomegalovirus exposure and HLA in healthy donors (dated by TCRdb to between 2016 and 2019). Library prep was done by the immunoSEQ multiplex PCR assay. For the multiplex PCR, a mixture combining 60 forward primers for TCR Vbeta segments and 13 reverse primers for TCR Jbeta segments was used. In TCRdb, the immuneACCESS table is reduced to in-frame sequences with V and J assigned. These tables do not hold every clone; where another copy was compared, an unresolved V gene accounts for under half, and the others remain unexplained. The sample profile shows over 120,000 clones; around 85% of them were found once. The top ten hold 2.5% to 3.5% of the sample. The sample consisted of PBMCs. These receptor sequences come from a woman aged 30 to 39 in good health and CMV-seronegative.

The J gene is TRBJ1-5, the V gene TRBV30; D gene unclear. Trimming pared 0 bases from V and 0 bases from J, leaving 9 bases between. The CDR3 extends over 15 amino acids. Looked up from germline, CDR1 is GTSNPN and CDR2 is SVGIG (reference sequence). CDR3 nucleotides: TGTGCCTGGAGTGTCCACAGCTATAGCAATCAGCCCCAGCATTTT. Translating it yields CAWSVHSYSNQPQHF.

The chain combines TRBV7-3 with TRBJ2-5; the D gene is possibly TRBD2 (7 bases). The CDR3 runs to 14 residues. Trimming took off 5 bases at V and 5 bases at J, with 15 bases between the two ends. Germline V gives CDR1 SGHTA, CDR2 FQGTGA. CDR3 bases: TGTGCCAGCAGCGTGGGGGGGGCCCGGGAGACCCAGTACTTC. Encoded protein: CASSVGGARETQYF.

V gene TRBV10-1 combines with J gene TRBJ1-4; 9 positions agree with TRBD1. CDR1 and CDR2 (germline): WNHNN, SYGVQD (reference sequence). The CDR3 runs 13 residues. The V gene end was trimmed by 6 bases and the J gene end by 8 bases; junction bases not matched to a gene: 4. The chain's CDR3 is CASSRDRDEKLFF. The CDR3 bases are TGCGCCAGCAGCCGGGACAGGGACGAAAAACTGTTTTTT.

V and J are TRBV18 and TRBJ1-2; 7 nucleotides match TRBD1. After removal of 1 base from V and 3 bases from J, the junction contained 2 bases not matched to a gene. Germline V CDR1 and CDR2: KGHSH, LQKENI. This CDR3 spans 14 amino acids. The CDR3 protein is CASSPRQGDYGYTF. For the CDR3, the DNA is TGTGCCAGCTCACCACGGCAGGGGGACTATGGCTACACCTTC.

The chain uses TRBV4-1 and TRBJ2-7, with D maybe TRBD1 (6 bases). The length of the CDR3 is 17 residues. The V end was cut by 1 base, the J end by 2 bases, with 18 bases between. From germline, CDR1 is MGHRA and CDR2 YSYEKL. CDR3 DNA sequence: TGCGCCAGCAGCCAAGTCATCCGGGACACGAATACCTACGAGCAGTACTTC. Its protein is CASSQVIRDTNTYEQYF.